The following is a T cell receptor (beta chain) sequence with its context. Its antigen is not identified. With 4 bases clipped from V and 8 bases from J, the junction kept 8 bases outside the gene matches. CDR3 length: 14 residues. The sample belongs to a study of T cells after yellow fever vaccination. Study-wide background: Fractions low in cell number were prepared with SMART-Seq v4 Ultra Low Input. Findings of the study overall: Contaminating bulk clonotypes could be abundant in FACS-sorted repertoires.

5'RACE template switching generated TCR cDNA, adding a universal primer site and UMIs. TCRdb reprocessed the 5' RACE reads with MiXCR, giving one entry per CDR3 protein. The table records around 600,000 distinct CDR3 sequences, more than 9% of them present only once. The TCR was taken from a man aged 30-40 years who received the YFV17D yellow fever vaccine. The V gene is TRBV12-3 or TRBV12-4, the J gene TRBJ1-2, with TRBD1 matching over 9 bases. The sequencing here drew on PBMCs, taken on the day of the yellow fever booster vaccination. The CDR3 loop reads CASSSGQGIDGYTF. The CDR3 nucleotides read TGTGCCAGCAGTTCGGGACAGGGAATCGACGGCTACACCTTC.